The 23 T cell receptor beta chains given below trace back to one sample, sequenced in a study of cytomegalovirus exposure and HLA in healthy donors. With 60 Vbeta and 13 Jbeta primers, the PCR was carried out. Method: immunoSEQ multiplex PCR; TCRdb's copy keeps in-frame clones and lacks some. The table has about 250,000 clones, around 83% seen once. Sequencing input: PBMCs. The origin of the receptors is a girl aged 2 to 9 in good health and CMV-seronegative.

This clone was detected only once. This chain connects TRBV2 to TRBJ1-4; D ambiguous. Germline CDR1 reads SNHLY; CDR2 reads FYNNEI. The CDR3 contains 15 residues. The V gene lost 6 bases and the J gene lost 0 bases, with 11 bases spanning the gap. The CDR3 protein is CASRVTDATNEKLFF. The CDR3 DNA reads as TGTGCCAGCAGGGTGACTGATGCAACTAATGAAAAACTGTTTTTT.

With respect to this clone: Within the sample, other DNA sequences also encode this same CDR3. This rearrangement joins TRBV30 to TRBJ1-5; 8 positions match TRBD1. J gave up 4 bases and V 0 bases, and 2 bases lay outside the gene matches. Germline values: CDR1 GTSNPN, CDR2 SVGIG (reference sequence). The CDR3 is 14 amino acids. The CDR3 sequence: CAWSVQGGNQPQHF. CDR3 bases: TGTGCCTGGAGTGTACAGGGGGGGAATCAGCCCCAGCATTTT.

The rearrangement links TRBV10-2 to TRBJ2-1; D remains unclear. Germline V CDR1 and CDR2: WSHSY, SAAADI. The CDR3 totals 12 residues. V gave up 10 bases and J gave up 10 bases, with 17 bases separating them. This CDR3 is CATIQPRHEQFF. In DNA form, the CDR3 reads TGCGCCACCATACAACCACGACACGAGCAGTTCTTC.

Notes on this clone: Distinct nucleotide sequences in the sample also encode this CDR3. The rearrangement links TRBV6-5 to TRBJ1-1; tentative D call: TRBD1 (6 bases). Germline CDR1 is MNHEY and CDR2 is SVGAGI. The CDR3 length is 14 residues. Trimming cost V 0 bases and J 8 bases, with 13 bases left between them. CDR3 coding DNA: TGTGCCAGCAGTTACTCCACAGGGTCCACCGAAGCTTTCTTT. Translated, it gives CASSYSTGSTEAFF.

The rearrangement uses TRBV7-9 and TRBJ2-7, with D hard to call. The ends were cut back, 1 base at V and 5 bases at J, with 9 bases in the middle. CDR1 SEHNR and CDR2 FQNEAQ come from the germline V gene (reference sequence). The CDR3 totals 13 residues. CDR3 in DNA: TGTGCCAGCAGCTTAGTTGTTTACAACGAGCAGTACTTC. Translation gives CASSLVVYNEQYF.

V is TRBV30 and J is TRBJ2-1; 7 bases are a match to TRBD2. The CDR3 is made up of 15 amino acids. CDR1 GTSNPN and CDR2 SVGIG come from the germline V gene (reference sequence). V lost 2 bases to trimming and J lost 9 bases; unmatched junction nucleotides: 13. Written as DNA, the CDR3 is TGTGCCTGGAGTTACGGGGGGTCATATGTGGGTGAGCAGTTCTTC. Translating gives CAWSYGGSYVGEQFF.

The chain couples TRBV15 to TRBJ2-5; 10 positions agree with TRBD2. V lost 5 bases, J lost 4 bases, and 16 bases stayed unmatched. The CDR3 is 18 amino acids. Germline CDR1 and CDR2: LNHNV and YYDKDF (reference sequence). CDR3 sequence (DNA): TGTGCCACCAGCCCGGTGGTGGCTAGCGGGGGCCGGAGAGAGACCCAGTACTTC. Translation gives CATSPVVASGGRRETQYF. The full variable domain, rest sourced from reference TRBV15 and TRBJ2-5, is DAMVIQNPRYQVTQFGKPVTLSCSQTLNHNVMYWYQQKSSQAPKLLFHYYDKDFNNEADTPDNFQSRRPNTSFCFLDIRSPGLGDTAMYLCATSPVVASGGRRETQYFGPGTRLLVL.

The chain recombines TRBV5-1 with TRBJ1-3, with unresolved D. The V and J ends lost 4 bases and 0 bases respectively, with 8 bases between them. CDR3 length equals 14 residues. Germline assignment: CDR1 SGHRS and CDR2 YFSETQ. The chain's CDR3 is CASSLGISGNTIYF. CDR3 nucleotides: TGCGCCAGCAGCCTAGGTATCTCTGGAAACACCATATATTTT.

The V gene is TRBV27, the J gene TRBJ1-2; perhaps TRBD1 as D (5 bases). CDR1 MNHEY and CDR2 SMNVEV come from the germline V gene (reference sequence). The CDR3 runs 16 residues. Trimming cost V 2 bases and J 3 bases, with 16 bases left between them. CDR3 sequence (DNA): TGTGCCAGCAGTTTAGGGGCCTCCCGATCCTACTATGGCTACACCTTC. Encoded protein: CASSLGASRSYYGYTF.

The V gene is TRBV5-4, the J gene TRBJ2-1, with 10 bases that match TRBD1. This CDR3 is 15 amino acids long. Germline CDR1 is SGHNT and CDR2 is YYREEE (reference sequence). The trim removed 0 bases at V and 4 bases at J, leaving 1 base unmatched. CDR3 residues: CASSLVGQGYNEQFF. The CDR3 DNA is TGTGCCAGCAGCTTGGTGGGACAGGGGTACAATGAGCAGTTCTTC.

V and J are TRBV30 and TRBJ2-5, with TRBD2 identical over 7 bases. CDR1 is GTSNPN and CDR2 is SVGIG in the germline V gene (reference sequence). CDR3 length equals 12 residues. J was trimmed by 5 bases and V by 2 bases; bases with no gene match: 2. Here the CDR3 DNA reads TGTGCCTGGAGTACCGGGAGGGAGACCCAGTACTTC. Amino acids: CAWSTGRETQYF.

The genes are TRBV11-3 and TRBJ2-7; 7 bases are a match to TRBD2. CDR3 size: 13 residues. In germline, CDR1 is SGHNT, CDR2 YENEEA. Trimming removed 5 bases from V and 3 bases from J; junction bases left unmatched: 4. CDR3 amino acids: CASSRTRGYEQYF. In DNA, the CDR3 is TGTGCCAGCAGCCGGACTAGGGGCTACGAGCAGTACTTC.

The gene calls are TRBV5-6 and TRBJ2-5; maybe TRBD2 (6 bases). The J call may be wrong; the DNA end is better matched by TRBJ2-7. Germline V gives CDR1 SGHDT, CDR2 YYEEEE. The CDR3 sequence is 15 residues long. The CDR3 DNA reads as TGTGCCAGCAGCGAGGGACTCGCGAAGCGGTACGAGCAGTACTTC. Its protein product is CASSEGLAKRYEQYF.

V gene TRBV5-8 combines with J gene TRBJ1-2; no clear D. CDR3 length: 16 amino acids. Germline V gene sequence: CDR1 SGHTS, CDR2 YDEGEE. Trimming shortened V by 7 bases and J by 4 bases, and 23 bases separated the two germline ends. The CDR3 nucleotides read TGTGCCAGCGGGAGAGCGGACGGGAATGGCTCCTATGGCTACACCTTC. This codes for CASGRADGNGSYGYTF. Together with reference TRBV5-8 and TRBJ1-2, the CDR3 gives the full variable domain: EAGVTQSPTHLIKTRGQQATLRCSPISGHTSVYWYQQALGLGLQFLLWYDEGEERNRGNFPPRFSGRQFPNYSSELNVNALELEDSALYLCASGRADGNGSYGYTFGSGTRLTVV.

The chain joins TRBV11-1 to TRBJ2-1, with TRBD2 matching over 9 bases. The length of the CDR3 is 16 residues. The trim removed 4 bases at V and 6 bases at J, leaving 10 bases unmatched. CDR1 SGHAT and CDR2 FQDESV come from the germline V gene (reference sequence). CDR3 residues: CASSSRLAVQSNEQFF. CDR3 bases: TGTGCCAGCAGCTCGAGACTAGCGGTCCAAAGCAATGAGCAGTTCTTC.

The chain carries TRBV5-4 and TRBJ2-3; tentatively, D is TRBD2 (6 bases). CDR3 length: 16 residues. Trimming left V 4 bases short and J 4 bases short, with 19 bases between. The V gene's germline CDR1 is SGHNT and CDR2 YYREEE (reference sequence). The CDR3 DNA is TGTGCCAGCAGCGATGAGGGGAGGAAAGTCGCAGATACGCAGTATTTT. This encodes CASSDEGRKVADTQYF. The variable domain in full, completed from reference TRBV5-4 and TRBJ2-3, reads ETGVTQSPTHLIKTRGQQVTLRCSSQSGHNTVSWYQQALGQGPQFIFQYYREEENGRGNFPPRFSGLQFPNYSSELNVNALELDDSALYLCASSDEGRKVADTQYFGPGTRLTVL.

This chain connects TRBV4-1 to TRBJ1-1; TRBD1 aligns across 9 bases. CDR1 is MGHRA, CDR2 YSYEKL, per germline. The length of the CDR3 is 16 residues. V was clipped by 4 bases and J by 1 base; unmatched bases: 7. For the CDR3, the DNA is TGCGCCAGCAGCCCCGTCCCGGGACAGGGGAACACTGAAGCTTTCTTT. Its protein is CASSPVPGQGNTEAFF.

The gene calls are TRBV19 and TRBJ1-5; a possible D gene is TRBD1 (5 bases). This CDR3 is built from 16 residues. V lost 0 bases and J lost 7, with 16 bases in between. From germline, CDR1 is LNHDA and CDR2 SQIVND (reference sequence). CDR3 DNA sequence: TGTGCCAGTAGTATAGATGGCGCGGGGCGGGGACAGCCCCAGCATTTT. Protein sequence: CASSIDGAGRGQPQHF.

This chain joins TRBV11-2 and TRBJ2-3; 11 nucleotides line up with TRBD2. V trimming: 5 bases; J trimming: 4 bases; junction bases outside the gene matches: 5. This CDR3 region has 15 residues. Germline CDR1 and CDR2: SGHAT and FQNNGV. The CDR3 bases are TGTGCCAGCAGCCAGACTAGCGGGAACTCAGATACGCAGTATTTT. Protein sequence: CASSQTSGNSDTQYF.

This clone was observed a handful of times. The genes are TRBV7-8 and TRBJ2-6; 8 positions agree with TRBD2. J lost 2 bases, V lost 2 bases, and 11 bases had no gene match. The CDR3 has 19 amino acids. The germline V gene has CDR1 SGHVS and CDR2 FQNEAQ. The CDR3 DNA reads TGTGCCAGCAGCTTAACAGCGGGAGTTACCCGAACTGGGGCCAACGTCCTGACTTTC. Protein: CASSLTAGVTRTGANVLTF.

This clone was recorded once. DNA of the CDR3: TGTGCCAGCAGCTTACCCCTAGGAGAACGGGTAGAGACCCAGTACTTC. Protein product: CASSLPLGERVETQYF. The J gene is TRBJ2-5, the V gene TRBV7-9; D remains ambiguous. V shed 2 bases and J shed 4 bases, with 17 bases lying between them. Germline lookup yields CDR1 SEHNR and CDR2 FQNEAQ (reference sequence). The CDR3 loop spans 16 amino acids.

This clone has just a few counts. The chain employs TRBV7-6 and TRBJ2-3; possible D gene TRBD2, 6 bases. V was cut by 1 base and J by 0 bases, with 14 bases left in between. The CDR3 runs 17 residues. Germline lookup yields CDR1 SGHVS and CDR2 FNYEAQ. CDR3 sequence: CASSLVNPGVSTDTQYF. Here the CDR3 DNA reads TGTGCCAGCAGCTTAGTAAATCCGGGAGTTAGCACAGATACGCAGTATTTT.

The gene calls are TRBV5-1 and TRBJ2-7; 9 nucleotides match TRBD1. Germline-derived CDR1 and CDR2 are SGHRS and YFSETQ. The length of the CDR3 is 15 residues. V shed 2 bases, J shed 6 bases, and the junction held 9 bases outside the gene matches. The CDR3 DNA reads TGCGCCAGCAGCTTACTGGGGACAGGGCAATTCGAGCAGTACTTC. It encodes CASSLLGTGQFEQYF.